Below are 19 T cell receptor beta chains sequenced from a single sample in a study of T cells in localized non-small cell lung cancer. Here immunoSEQ multiplex PCR was the method, and the copy in TCRdb shows in-frame clones only, minus some. The sample comprises 75,000 to 95,000 clones, 87% of which are singletons, and more than 14% rests with the top ten. This material consisted of peripheral blood, taken before any cancer treatment. These receptors came from a man aged 40-75 years with stage I squamous cell lung carcinoma.

The J gene is TRBJ2-3, the V gene TRBV28; TRBD2 matches 10 bases. V was clipped by 2 bases and J by 6 bases; unmatched bases: 17. This CDR3 is 19 amino acids long. Per germline, CDR1 MDHEN and CDR2 SYDVKM. The CDR3 spells CASSLSPFSSGGRTDTQYF. The DNA for the CDR3 is TGTGCCAGCAGTTTAAGTCCGTTCTCTAGCGGGGGTCGAACGGATACGCAGTATTTT.

A single count supports this clone. V gene TRBV25-1 combines with J gene TRBJ1-6; TRBD1 might be the D (6 bases). Germline assignment: CDR1 MGHDK and CDR2 SYGVNS. V was pared by 5 bases and J by 7 bases, with 12 bases between. This CDR3 region has 14 residues. CDR3 nucleotide sequence: TGTGCCAGCAGTCCCCAGGGGCGAAATTCACCCCTCCACTTT. This encodes CASSPQGRNSPLHF.

This clone has a single count. The chain employs TRBV18 and TRBJ2-7, with unresolved D. The ends were cut back, 3 bases at V and 0 bases at J, with 6 bases in the middle. Per germline, CDR1 KGHSH and CDR2 LQKENI. This CDR3 contains 13 residues. This chain's CDR3 is CASSPISSYEQYF. The CDR3 nucleotides read TGTGCCAGCTCACCGATCAGCTCCTACGAGCAGTACTTC.

The gene calls are TRBV5-5 and TRBJ2-3; 8 bases line up with TRBD1. Germline V gene sequence: CDR1 SGHKS, CDR2 YYEKEE (reference sequence). The CDR3 sequence is 17 residues long. Trimming cost V 1 base and J 2 bases; bases outside gene matches: 9. The CDR3 nucleotides read TGTGCCAGCAGCTTGTTTCTCGGCAGGGGGCCCACAGATACGCAGTATTTT. Its protein is CASSLFLGRGPTDTQYF.

The chain employs TRBV19 and TRBJ1-5, with D hard to call. V lost 2 bases and J lost 0, with 8 bases in between. The V gene's germline CDR1 is LNHDA and CDR2 SQIVND (reference sequence). The CDR3 covers 15 residues. The CDR3 loop is CASSIYVSSNQPQHF. The CDR3, as DNA: TGTGCCAGTAGTATATATGTGAGTAGCAATCAGCCCCAGCATTTT.

V gene TRBV11-2 combines with J gene TRBJ1-3; D remains ambiguous. The germline CDR1 and CDR2 sequences are SGHAT and FQNNGV. This CDR3 comprises 13 residues. Trimming pared 1 base from V and 4 bases from J, leaving 5 bases between. The CDR3 DNA follows: TGTGCCAGCAGCTTAGCCGCGGGAAACACCATATATTTT. Its translation: CASSLAAGNTIYF.

V and J are TRBV5-8 and TRBJ1-2; TRBD1 might be the D (5 bases). The V end was cut by 0 bases, the J end by 12 bases, with 9 bases between. The germline V gene has CDR1 SGHTS and CDR2 YDEGEE. CDR3 length: 11 residues. The CDR3 sequence is CASSLVRDHTF. The CDR3 nucleotides are TGTGCCAGCAGCTTGGTGCGGGACCACACCTTC.

The chain combines TRBV7-3 with TRBJ1-2, with D unclear. The germline gives CDR1 SGHTA, CDR2 FQGTGA. This CDR3 is built from 13 residues. Deletions cut 5 bases from V and 5 bases from J, with 12 bases between. The CDR3, as DNA: TGTGCCAGCAGCCCCGACATCGGGTATGGCTACACCTTC. Encoded protein: CASSPDIGYGYTF.

This clone was detected only once. V is TRBV7-9 and J is TRBJ2-2, with D unresolved. The CDR3 covers 18 residues. Germline V gives CDR1 SEHNR, CDR2 FQNEAQ (reference sequence). Between the trimmed V and J ends, which lost 2 bases and 0 bases, there was a span of 16 bases. CDR3 nucleotide sequence: TGTGCCAGCAGCTTAAGTTTCGGCAGCGTGGCGAACACCGGGGAGCTGTTTTTT. It specifies CASSLSFGSVANTGELFF.

The gene calls are TRBV27 and TRBJ2-3; 14 bases fit TRBD2. From germline, CDR1 is MNHEY and CDR2 SMNVEV (reference sequence). This CDR3 contains 15 residues. V gave up 7 bases and J gave up 9 bases; unmatched junction bases: 9. This CDR3 reads CASTGLAGGSGTQYF. As DNA, the CDR3 is TGTGCCAGCACCGGACTAGCGGGGGGTTCGGGCACGCAGTATTTT.

This clone was observed a single time. The rearrangement joins TRBV4-3 to TRBJ2-3, with 14 positions matching TRBD2. The germline V gene encodes CDR1 LGHNA and CDR2 YSLEER. The CDR3 runs to 19 residues. V was pared by 0 bases and J by 1 base, with 6 bases of the junction left unmatched. CDR3: CASSQETSGGALGTDTQYF. The CDR3 DNA sequence: TGCGCCAGCAGCCAAGAGACTAGCGGGGGGGCGCTGGGCACAGATACGCAGTATTTT.

This clone was recorded a few times. The rearrangement links TRBV18 to TRBJ1-6; 7 bases map to TRBD1. This CDR3 contains 14 residues. V was pared by 3 bases and J by 7 bases, with 3 bases of the junction left unmatched. Per the germline V gene, CDR1 is KGHSH and CDR2 is LQKENI. The CDR3 bases are TGTGCCAGCTCACCGGAACAGGGGAATTCACCCCTCCACTTT. Its translation: CASSPEQGNSPLHF.

J is TRBJ1-1 and V is TRBV9, with 8 nucleotides matching TRBD1. The CDR3 extends over 16 amino acids. Germline lookup yields CDR1 SGDLS and CDR2 YYNGEE. V shed 4 bases, J shed 5 bases, and the junction held 13 bases outside the gene matches. CDR3 residues: CASSPSLGRGRTEAFF. The CDR3 coding sequence is TGTGCCAGCAGCCCCTCTTTAGGCAGGGGGCGAACTGAAGCTTTCTTT.

The chain links TRBV5-1 to TRBJ2-5; D is possibly TRBD1 or TRBD2 (5 bases each). The CDR3 spans 15 residues. Trimming stripped 1 base from V and 5 bases from J, with 15 bases between. Germline CDR1 reads SGHRS; CDR2 reads YFSETQ. Here the CDR3 reads CASSLTGAFGETQYF. The CDR3, as DNA: TGCGCCAGCAGCTTGACCGGGGCCTTCGGTGAGACCCAGTACTTC. The whole variable domain, remainder taken from reference TRBV5-1 and TRBJ2-5, is KAGVTQTPRYLIKTRGQQVTLSCSPISGHRSVSWYQQTPGQGLQFLFEYFSETQRNKGNFPGRFSGRQFSNSRSEMNVSTLELGDSALYLCASSLTGAFGETQYFGPGTRLLVL.

This rearrangement joins TRBV6-1 to TRBJ2-7; tentative D call: TRBD1 (5 bases). CDR1 is MNHNS, CDR2 SASEGT, per germline. V dropped 11 bases and J dropped 2 bases, with 16 bases sitting between them. The CDR3 is 13 amino acids. This CDR3 is CAGARQTTYEQYF. The CDR3 DNA is TGTGCCGGTGCAAGACAGACCACCTACGAGCAGTACTTC.

This chain uses TRBV10-3 with TRBJ2-1, with no clear D. CDR1 is ENHRY and CDR2 is SYGVKD in the germline V gene. Between the trimmed V and J ends, which lost 0 bases and 7 bases, there was a span of 19 bases. The CDR3 length is 17 residues. The CDR3 region is CAISESEWPSERNEQFF. In nucleotides, the CDR3 is TGTGCCATCAGTGAGTCGGAGTGGCCTTCAGAACGGAATGAGCAGTTCTTC.

The chain recombines TRBV21-1 with TRBJ2-3; TRBD2, the D gene given by the table, was not confirmed from the DNA. TRBV21-1 is a pseudogene segment. The CDR3 has 18 residues. CDR3 sequence reads: CASSNFFGTSRCTDTQYF. The CDR3 DNA is TGTGCCAGCAGCAACTTTTTCGGGACTAGCCGCTGCACAGATACGCAGTATTTT.

This chain connects TRBV5-1 to TRBJ1-6; 9 bases align to TRBD1. CDR1 and CDR2 (germline): SGHRS, YFSETQ. J gave up 5 bases and V 1 base, and 4 bases lay outside the gene matches. The CDR3 sequence is 16 residues long. The CDR3 sequence: CASSLTGTGNNSPLHF. The CDR3 bases are TGCGCCAGCAGCTTGACTGGGACAGGGAATAATTCACCCCTCCACTTT.

This clone was seen once. CDR3 sequence: CASSPPLRGGYGYTF. CDR3 sequence (DNA): TGTGCCAGCAGCCCACCCCTCAGGGGCGGCTATGGCTACACCTTC. This chain links TRBV7-9 with TRBJ1-2; D perhaps matches TRBD1 (6 bases). The CDR3 extends over 15 amino acids. Trimming shortened V by 5 bases and J by 4 bases, and 17 bases separated the two germline ends. Germline V gene lookup returns CDR1 SEHNR and CDR2 FQNEAQ (reference sequence).